The TCR beta chain described here comes from a study of cytomegalovirus exposure and HLA in healthy donors. Study in general: Earlier sequencing of 200 million or so T cells yielded fewer than 140 million unique TCR beta sequences. Among the 300 to 500 genotyped donors, more than 70% were placed in the Caucasian-associated ancestry cluster.

Germline assignment: CDR1 MDHEN and CDR2 SYDVKM. This CDR3 has 14 amino acids. The V segment lost 6 bases and the J segment 3 bases; nucleotides outside the gene matches: 7. A word on this clone: Its target is not known.

PCR used 60 Vbeta primers and 13 Jbeta primers. Original methodology: It was a later analysis that counted tens of millions of unique TCR beta chains, of which 9 million to 13 million were shared. Method: immunoSEQ multiplex PCR; TCRdb's copy keeps in-frame clones and lacks some. V and J calls and clone size come straight from that table; D and trimming were deduced from the DNA. The table lists some 30,000 clones, with more than 3.5% in the top ten. Study-wide results and limits: CMV serostatus was the sole immune exposure information available.

The sample comprised PBMCs. V is TRBV28 and J is TRBJ1-1; 7 bases match TRBD1. This clonotype was obtained from a woman in her 40s in good health and CMV-seropositive. In nucleotides, the CDR3 is TGTGCCAGCAGAGCAGGGGGTGAGGACACTGAAGCTTTCTTT. It is translated as CASRAGGEDTEAFF. Together with reference TRBV28 and TRBJ1-1, the CDR3 gives the full variable domain: DVKVTQSSRYLVKRTGEKVFLECVQDMDHENMFWYRQDPGLGLRLIYFSYDVKMKEKGDIPEGYSVSREKKERFSLILESASTNQTSMYLCASRAGGEDTEAFFGQGTRLTVV.